This T cell receptor beta chain was profiled in a study of T cell changes during pregnancy in multiple sclerosis. CDR1 is ENHRY, CDR2 SYGVKD, per germline. Trimming took off 6 bases at V and 5 bases at J, with 10 bases between the two ends. The CDR3 length is 13 residues. The table came from immunoSEQ multiplex PCR; TCRdb's copy has only in-frame clones and leaves some out. The sample lists over 90,000 clones, approximately 90% occurring once. This clone was observed a single time. The source is a female donor with multiple sclerosis, enrolled in a pregnancy study. Sequenced here: peripheral blood, sampled after pregnancy. The chain carries TRBV10-3 and TRBJ2-2; perhaps TRBD1 as D (5 bases). CDR3 nucleotide sequence: TGTGCCATCAGCCCCGACAGAACCGGGGAGCTGTTTTTT. It yields the protein CAISPDRTGELFF.